This entry features one T cell receptor beta chain sequence. In the authors' methods: Using reference gene primer amplification, nucleated cell counts were estimated. The data were produced by immunoSEQ multiplex PCR, yet TCRdb's version contains in-frame clones alone and is incomplete. V, J and clone size are those of that table, while D and trimming were read from the DNA. The sample includes hundreds of thousands of clones, nearly 90% seen only once; the top ten take less than 2%. The data derive from a study of blood T cell repertoires in COVID-19. Study-wide background: The cDNA or gDNA used as material had been derived from T cells, B-cell-depleted T cells, or PBMCs.

This CDR3 has 14 amino acids. V dropped 7 bases and J dropped 4; count of bases not matched to a gene: 7. Germline V lookup: CDR1 MNHEY, CDR2 SMNVEV (reference sequence). The chain recombines TRBV27 with TRBJ1-5, with 7 bases fitting TRBD1. What was sequenced was PBMCs or T cells enriched from blood (not recorded which). The sequence derives from a woman between 18 and 29 years old with acute COVID-19. The CDR3 DNA reads TGTGCCAGCACGACAGGGTTTCGGAATCAGCCCCAGCATTTT. Amino acid sequence: CASTTGFRNQPQHF.